The clone carrying this T cell receptor (beta chain) was seen a few times. Its cognate antigen is unknown. Sorting that relied on CD45RO/CCR7/CD25/CD127/CD95/CD27 yielded CD4+ naive, central memory, regulatory and stem cell-like memory cells. Over 95% purity was reached by all sorted populations. This record comes from a study of beta chain features in type 1 diabetes. Whole-study findings and limits: Among all four CD4+ subsets, Type 1 diabetes patients had TCRB CDR3s that were moderately but significantly shorter.

Investigators reverse transcribed all isolated RNA, so they sequenced expressed TCRB transcripts. Regulatory, naive and central memory T cell samples averaged around 3.5 million reads. Data came from immunoSEQ multiplex PCR; TCRdb stores just in-frame clones and leaves some out. Among some 160,000 clones listed, 8% to 9.5% were seen once. Sequencing was performed on central memory CD4+ T cells from blood. The receptor comes from a woman aged 18-35 years with type 1 diabetes.

In DNA form, the CDR3 reads TGTGCCAGCTCGGGCGGGACAGGGTATAATCAGCCCCAGCATTTT. It codes for CASSGGTGYNQPQHF. The V and J genes are TRBV7-2 and TRBJ1-5, with 9 bases identical to TRBD1. The CDR3 loop spans 15 amino acids. After removal of 8 bases from V and 4 bases from J, the junction contained 9 bases not matched to a gene. Germline loops: CDR1 SGHTA, CDR2 FQGNSA.